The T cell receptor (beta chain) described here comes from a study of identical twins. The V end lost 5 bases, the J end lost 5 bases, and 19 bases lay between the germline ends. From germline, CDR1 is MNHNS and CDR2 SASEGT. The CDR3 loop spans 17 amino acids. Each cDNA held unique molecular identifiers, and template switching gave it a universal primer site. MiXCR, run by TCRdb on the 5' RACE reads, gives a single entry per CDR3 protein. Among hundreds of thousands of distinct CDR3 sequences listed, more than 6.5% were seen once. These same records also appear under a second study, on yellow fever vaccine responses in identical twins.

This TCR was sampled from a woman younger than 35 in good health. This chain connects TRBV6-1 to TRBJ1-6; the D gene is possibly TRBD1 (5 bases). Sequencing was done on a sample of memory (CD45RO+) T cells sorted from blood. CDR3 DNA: TGTGCCAGCAGTCGACGACAGAAGGCAGGGAATAATTCACCCCTCCACTTT. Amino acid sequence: CASSRRQKAGNNSPLHF.